This TCR beta chain is drawn from a study of T-cell reconstitution after alpha-beta-depleted transplantation in children. Ten or more counts support this clonotype. As yet, its antigen is unknown. General observations from the study: Surviving thymic progenitors and recipient T cells were the source of high TCRbeta diversity at day 60 in some patients. Counts and diversity of T cells one year after transplant came mostly from newly produced T cells. Reported findings indicate that, about two months after transplant, alpha-beta T cells came from several hundred expanded clones, which were derived from non-depleted graft cells.

The CDR3 runs 13 residues. V gave up 0 bases and J gave up 0 bases, with 3 bases separating them. Germline-derived CDR1 and CDR2 are KGHSH and LQKENI. Unique molecular identifiers were built into the TCRbeta library. TCRdb used MiXCR to reprocess the PCR reads, holding one entry per CDR3 protein. The table shows about 440,000 distinct CDR3 sequences, with over 40% occurring only once. This chain joins TRBV18 and TRBJ2-7, with D uncertain. The TCR sequence derives from a girl aged 2-10 years with aplastic anemia, due to receive a stem cell transplant. The sample was PBMCs, taken before TCRalphabeta/CD19-depleted stem cell transplant. In DNA form, the CDR3 reads TGTGCCAGCTCACCACCACCCTCCTACGAGCAGTACTTC. This encodes CASSPPPSYEQYF.